This TCR beta chain was sequenced during a study of shared clonotypes between healthy human individuals. This CDR3 is 19 amino acids long. CDR1 PRHDT and CDR2 FYEKMQ come from the germline V gene (reference sequence). Trimming took 3 bases from V and 3 from J, leaving 24 bases between them. This clone was counted only a few times. TCRdb keeps only in-frame clones here, not all; method: immunoSEQ multiplex PCR. The table includes nearly 750,000 clones, around 70% detected once. Source material: memory CD4+ T cells sorted from blood. Noted subset: CD45RA-negative fraction. The sequence came from a woman aged 25 to 39 in good health. V gene TRBV13 combines with J gene TRBJ2-1, with D perhaps assigned TRBD1 or TRBD2 (6 bases each). The CDR3 region is CASSFFGGRGTQLYNEQFF. In DNA, the CDR3 is TGTGCCAGCAGCTTCTTTGGGGGGCGCGGGACTCAACTCTACAATGAGCAGTTCTTC.